One and the same sample provided the 9 T cell receptor beta chains below, sequenced in a study of OX40 agonist ivuxolimab in advanced cancers. Only in-frame clones appear in the TCRdb table, and some are missing; sequencing was by immunoSEQ multiplex PCR. The sample has roughly 71,000 clones, 90% to 95% seen once; the top ten hold roughly 15%. Sequencing was performed on CD4+ or CD8+ T cells sorted from blood, taken in a trial of the OX40 agonist ivuxolimab. The receptors come from an adult with an advanced solid tumor such as melanoma, head and neck, liver or kidney cancer.

This clone was counted once. This chain links TRBV2 with TRBJ2-5; TRBD2 might be the D (6 bases). CDR3 length: 13 residues. Germline CDR1 SNHLY, CDR2 FYNNEI. The V end was cut by 6 bases, the J end by 5 bases, with 13 bases between. Written as DNA, the CDR3 is TGTGCCAGCAGCCTCCCAGGGAGGGAGACCCAGTACTTC. Its protein is CASSLPGRETQYF. Variable domain in full (rest from reference TRBV2 and TRBJ2-5): EPEVTQTPSHQVTQMGQEVILRCVPISNHLYFYWYRQILGQKVEFLVSFYNNEISEKSEIFDDQFSVERPDGSNFTLKIRSTKLEDSAMYFCASSLPGRETQYFGPGTRLLVL.

This chain joins TRBV5-4 and TRBJ2-3; 10 bases align to TRBD2. The CDR3 covers 16 residues. The germline V gene has CDR1 SGHNT and CDR2 YYREEE (reference sequence). J gave up 2 bases and V 3 bases, and 6 bases lay outside the gene matches. The CDR3 coding sequence is TGTGCCAGCAGCTCAGCGGGAGGGCCTCCCACAGATACGCAGTATTTT. Amino acids: CASSSAGGPPTDTQYF.

The chain joins TRBV2 to TRBJ1-2; tentative D call: TRBD1 (5 bases). V was pared by 6 bases and J by 0 bases, with 17 bases between. Germline V gene data show CDR1 as SNHLY and CDR2 as FYNNEI. This CDR3 comprises 16 residues. CDR3 sequence reads: CASRPPGRLANYGYTF. The CDR3 region has the DNA TGTGCCAGCAGACCCCCGGGACGGTTAGCTAACTATGGCTACACCTTC.

The chain joins TRBV7-8 to TRBJ2-1; weak D call: TRBD2 (6 bases). The germline V gene encodes CDR1 SGHVS and CDR2 FQNEAQ. V shed 5 bases and J shed 4 bases, with 15 bases lying between them. The CDR3 is 15 residues long. The CDR3 DNA sequence: TGTGCCAGCAGCCCACGGGCTAGCGAATACAATGAGCAGTTCTTC. Translated, it gives CASSPRASEYNEQFF.

The rearrangement joins TRBV11-1 to TRBJ2-7, with D possibly matching TRBD1 (5 bases). Trimming removed 1 base at V and 0 bases at J, with 10 bases between. Germline CDR1 is SGHAT and CDR2 is FQDESV (reference sequence). The CDR3 is made up of 15 amino acids. CDR3 sequence (DNA): TGTGCCAGCAGCTTAGGAGCGACAGACTCCTACGAGCAGTACTTC. Protein sequence: CASSLGATDSYEQYF.

J is TRBJ1-1 and V is TRBV5-6, with no clear D. This CDR3 has 12 amino acids. V shed 0 bases and J shed 6 bases, with 6 bases lying between them. Germline loops: CDR1 SGHDT, CDR2 YYEEEE. This CDR3 is CASSLAGSEAFF. CDR3 in DNA: TGTGCCAGCAGCTTGGCGGGGTCTGAAGCTTTCTTT. The whole variable domain, remainder taken from reference TRBV5-6 and TRBJ1-1, is DAGVTQSPTHLIKTRGQQVTLRCSPKSGHDTVSWYQQALGQGPQFIFQYYEEEERQRGNFPDRFSGHQFPNYSSELNVNALLLGDSALYLCASSLAGSEAFFGQGTRLTVV.

The CDR3 spells CASSEGTAEAFF. The DNA of the CDR3 is TGCGCCAGCAGCGAAGGGACAGCTGAAGCTTTCTTT. The chain uses TRBV5-1 and TRBJ1-1, with 7 bases lining up with TRBD1. The CDR3 has 12 residues. Germline-derived CDR1 and CDR2 are SGHRS and YFSETQ. The V and J ends lost 4 bases and 6 bases, in that order; junction bases with no gene match: 3.

This clone was observed once. The rearrangement links TRBV5-1 to TRBJ2-1, with a tentative D call TRBD2 (6 bases). V gave up 4 bases and J gave up 0 bases, with 14 bases separating them. CDR1 SGHRS and CDR2 YFSETQ come from the germline V gene. This CDR3 has 16 residues. The CDR3: CASSPPRTTSYNEQFF. DNA of the CDR3: TGCGCCAGCAGCCCCCCGAGGACTACCTCCTACAATGAGCAGTTCTTC.

This clone was seen a handful of times. The chain employs TRBV9 and TRBJ1-1; D remains ambiguous. With 0 bases removed from V and 3 bases from J, the gap between germline ends came to 6 bases. CDR1 is SGDLS and CDR2 is YYNGEE in the germline V gene. The CDR3 is 13 residues long. Written as DNA, the CDR3 is TGTGCCAGCAGCGTAGGGCAGTACACTGAAGCTTTCTTT. It translates to CASSVGQYTEAFF.